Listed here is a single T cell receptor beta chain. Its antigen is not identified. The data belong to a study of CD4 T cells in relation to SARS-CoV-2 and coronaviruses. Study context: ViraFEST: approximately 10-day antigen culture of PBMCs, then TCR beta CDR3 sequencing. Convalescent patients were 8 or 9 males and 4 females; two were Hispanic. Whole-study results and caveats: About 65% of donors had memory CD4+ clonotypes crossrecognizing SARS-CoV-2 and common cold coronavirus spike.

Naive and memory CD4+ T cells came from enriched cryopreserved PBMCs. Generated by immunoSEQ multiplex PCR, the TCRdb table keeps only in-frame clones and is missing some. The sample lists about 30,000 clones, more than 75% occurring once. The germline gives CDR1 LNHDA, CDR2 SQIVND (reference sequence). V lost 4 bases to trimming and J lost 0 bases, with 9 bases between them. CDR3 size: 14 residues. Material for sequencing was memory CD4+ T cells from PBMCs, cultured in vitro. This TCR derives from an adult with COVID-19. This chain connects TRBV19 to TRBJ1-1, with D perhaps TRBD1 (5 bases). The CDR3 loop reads CASSKRQLNTEAFF. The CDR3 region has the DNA TGTGCCAGTAGTAAGAGACAGTTGAACACTGAAGCTTTCTTT.